Shown below are 22 T cell receptor beta chains from a single sample sequenced in a study of tumor-infiltrating lymphocytes in localized non-small cell lung cancer. Some clones are missing from TCRdb's copy, which holds only in-frame ones; the method was immunoSEQ multiplex PCR. This sample has roughly 13,000 clones, with around 65% found just once. Sequencing was performed on uninvolved lung tissue not adjacent to the tumor. These receptors were obtained from a human donor with non-small cell lung cancer.

This sequence joins TRBV6-6 and TRBJ2-5, with 13 bases matching TRBD2. The CDR3 length is 16 residues. V gave up 3 bases and J gave up 5 bases; unmatched junction bases: 6. Germline lookup yields CDR1 MNHNY and CDR2 SVGAGI (reference sequence). CDR3 nucleotide sequence: TGTGCCAGCAGTTATGGACTAGCGGGGGCGGGGGAGACCCAGTACTTC. Translating it yields CASSYGLAGAGETQYF.

This clone came up a few times. The chain links TRBV2 to TRBJ2-5; D possibly corresponds to TRBD2 (5 bases). V lost 7 bases, J lost 2 bases, and 11 bases lay in between. This CDR3 is built from 13 residues. The V gene's germline CDR1 is SNHLY and CDR2 FYNNEI. CDR3 loop: CASNGEGQETQYF. The DNA for the CDR3 is TGTGCCAGCAACGGGGAAGGGCAAGAGACCCAGTACTTC.

This clone was detected a few times. The chain joins TRBV4-2 to TRBJ2-7; D gene unclear. Germline V gene sequence: CDR1 LGHNA, CDR2 YNFKEQ. Trimming stripped 0 bases from V and 4 bases from J, with 10 bases between. The length of the CDR3 is 14 residues. The CDR3: CASSQDEEVYEQYF. CDR3 coding DNA: TGTGCCAGCAGCCAAGATGAGGAAGTTTACGAGCAGTACTTC.

By proportion, this clone is medium-sized. The chain has TRBV4-2 and TRBJ2-7; 14 nucleotides agree with TRBD2. The CDR3 extends over 16 amino acids. With V trimmed by 1 base and J by 6 bases, 5 bases remained unmatched. CDR1 and CDR2 from the germline V gene are LGHNA and YNFKEQ. CDR3 sequence: CASSQAGTSGRSEQYF. DNA of the CDR3: TGTGCCAGCAGCCAAGCTGGGACTAGCGGGAGATCCGAGCAGTACTTC.

In this sample, this clone turned up a few times. The CDR3, as DNA: TGTGCCAGCAGCTTGGTGACGGGCGAAGCTTTCTTT. It is translated as CASSLVTGEAFF. The chain carries TRBV7-9 and TRBJ1-1, with no clear D. The CDR3 has 12 amino acids. Per germline, CDR1 SEHNR and CDR2 FQNEAQ (reference sequence). V lost 3 bases and J lost 8, with 10 bases in between.

This clone has more than one count but fewer than ten. The CDR3 DNA follows: TGTGCCAGCAGGGGCGACAGGGGGTATAATTCACCCCTCCACTTT. Translation gives CASRGDRGYNSPLHF. The chain recombines TRBV2 with TRBJ1-6, with 9 bases identical to TRBD1. This CDR3 comprises 15 residues. Germline V gene lookup returns CDR1 SNHLY and CDR2 FYNNEI. The J segment lost 4 bases and the V segment lost 6 bases, leaving 4 bases of the junction unmatched. Filled out from reference TRBV2 and TRBJ1-6, the complete variable domain reads EPEVTQTPSHQVTQMGQEVILRCVPISNHLYFYWYRQILGQKVEFLVSFYNNEISEKSEIFDDQFSVERPDGSNFTLKIRSTKLEDSAMYFCASRGDRGYNSPLHFGNGTRLTVT.

Here the CDR3 DNA reads TGTGCCAGCAGTGAGCAGGGGGCTGCTGGCTACACCTTC. This codes for CASSEQGAAGYTF. The chain has TRBV6-1 and TRBJ1-2; 8 bases are a match to TRBD1. Germline V lookup: CDR1 MNHNS, CDR2 SASEGT. After removal of 3 bases from V and 7 bases from J, the junction contained 4 bases not matched to a gene. The CDR3 is 13 residues long.

The chain is built from TRBV7-3 and TRBJ1-2; 7 nucleotides agree with TRBD1. Per the germline V gene, CDR1 is SGHTA and CDR2 is FQGTGA. V was clipped by 5 bases and J by 8 bases; unmatched bases: 14. This CDR3 spans 15 amino acids. The CDR3 region has the DNA TGTGCCAGCAGCCCCTCAGGGACAGCAAGGGTGGGCTACACCTTC. The encoded protein is CASSPSGTARVGYTF.

J is TRBJ2-1 and V is TRBV27, with D maybe TRBD2 (6 bases). The V end lost 2 bases, the J end lost 3 bases, and 11 bases lay between the germline ends. There are 15 residues in the CDR3. Per germline, CDR1 MNHEY and CDR2 SMNVEV (reference sequence). CDR3 DNA sequence: TGTGCCAGCAGTTTAGGGGGGAACAACTACAATGAGCAGTTCTTC. It yields the protein CASSLGGNNYNEQFF.

This chain links TRBV7-9 with TRBJ2-5, with 7 positions matching TRBD2. Germline V lookup: CDR1 SEHNR, CDR2 FQNEAQ (reference sequence). The CDR3 loop spans 15 amino acids. V was clipped by 3 bases and J by 5 bases; unmatched bases: 9. The CDR3 DNA follows: TGTGCCAGCAGCTTCGCGGGACTAATGGGGGAGACCCAGTACTTC. Translation: CASSFAGLMGETQYF.

The V call is TRBV28, the J call TRBJ1-4, with a weak D call TRBD1 (6 bases). The germline CDR1 and CDR2 sequences are MDHEN and SYDVKM. CDR3 length: 14 residues. V was trimmed by 1 base and J by 5 bases, leaving 8 bases between them. The CDR3 coding sequence is TGTGCCAGCAGTTTATCAGGGGACAATGAAAAACTGTTTTTT. Its protein is CASSLSGDNEKLFF.

The chain recombines TRBV28 with TRBJ2-7; 9 bases align to TRBD2. The CDR3 has 14 amino acids. CDR1 MDHEN and CDR2 SYDVKM come from the germline V gene. Trimming at V came to 7 bases and at J to 2 bases, leaving 6 bases not matched to a gene. The CDR3 sequence: CASTEGGRAYEQYF. The CDR3 DNA reads as TGTGCCAGCACCGAGGGCGGGAGGGCCTACGAGCAGTACTTC. The entire variable domain, with the rest obtained from reference TRBV28 and TRBJ2-7, is as follows: DVKVTQSSRYLVKRTGEKVFLECVQDMDHENMFWYRQDPGLGLRLIYFSYDVKMKEKGDIPEGYSVSREKKERFSLILESASTNQTSMYLCASTEGGRAYEQYFGPGTRLTVT.

The chain couples TRBV6-6 to TRBJ2-1, with 12 bases matching TRBD2. The V and J ends lost 7 bases and 6 bases, in that order; junction bases with no gene match: 7. The CDR3 extends over 15 amino acids. Germline lookup yields CDR1 MNHNY and CDR2 SVGAGI (reference sequence). In nucleotides, the CDR3 is TGTGCCAGCAAACCTAGCGGGGGGGCGACCAATGAGCAGTTCTTC. It is translated as CASKPSGGATNEQFF.

The V and J genes are TRBV2 and TRBJ2-2, with D possibly being TRBD1 or TRBD2 (5 bases each). This CDR3 spans 15 amino acids. V lost 7 bases, J lost 5 bases, and 17 bases lay in between. Germline assignment: CDR1 SNHLY and CDR2 FYNNEI. The CDR3 protein is CASTQGPGRTGELFF. The CDR3 DNA is TGTGCCAGCACTCAGGGACCCGGCAGGACCGGGGAGCTGTTTTTT. Full variable domain (remainder filled in from reference TRBV2 and TRBJ2-2): EPEVTQTPSHQVTQMGQEVILRCVPISNHLYFYWYRQILGQKVEFLVSFYNNEISEKSEIFDDQFSVERPDGSNFTLKIRSTKLEDSAMYFCASTQGPGRTGELFFGEGSRLTVL.

This chain connects TRBV5-1 to TRBJ2-7, with 11 bases matching TRBD1. The CDR3 is 13 amino acids. J gave up 6 bases and V 3 bases, and 2 bases lay outside the gene matches. CDR1 and CDR2 from the germline V gene are SGHRS and YFSETQ. CDR3 sequence (DNA): TGCGCCAGCAGCTCCGGGACAGGGGGCGAGCAGTACTTC. This translates into CASSSGTGGEQYF.

The genes are TRBV6-5 and TRBJ1-2, with unresolved D. This CDR3 has 15 amino acids. Per the germline V gene, CDR1 is MNHEY and CDR2 is SVGAGI. V was trimmed by 2 bases and J by 2 bases, leaving 12 bases between them. The CDR3 sequence: CASSYGRNLNYGYTF. The CDR3 DNA sequence: TGTGCCAGCAGTTACGGGAGGAATTTGAACTATGGCTACACCTTC.

The rearrangement joins TRBV19 to TRBJ1-1, with TRBD1 matching 10 bases. This CDR3 is built from 16 residues. V lost 5 bases, J lost 5 bases, and 11 bases stayed unmatched. Germline CDR1 and CDR2: LNHDA and SQIVND (reference sequence). The CDR3 sequence: CASSPLDRGIGTEAFF. In DNA, the CDR3 is TGTGCCAGTAGTCCATTGGACAGGGGGATTGGGACTGAAGCTTTCTTT.

This sequence joins TRBV7-3 and TRBJ2-1, with D perhaps given as TRBD1 or TRBD2 (5 bases each). V lost 5 bases and J 0 bases, leaving 11 bases between the germline ends. Germline CDR1 SGHTA, CDR2 FQGTGA. The CDR3 contains 15 residues. The CDR3 here is CASSRVGDSYNEQFF. DNA of the CDR3: TGTGCCAGCAGCAGGGTGGGGGACTCCTACAATGAGCAGTTCTTC.

The chain combines TRBV7-3 with TRBJ2-2, with TRBD1 matching 7 bases. Trimming at V came to 1 base and at J to 6 bases, leaving 5 bases not matched to a gene. This CDR3 is 15 amino acids long. Germline CDR1 reads SGHTA; CDR2 reads FQGTGA. This chain's CDR3 is CASSLRGTESGELFF. The CDR3 region has the DNA TGTGCCAGCAGCTTAAGGGGGACAGAGTCCGGGGAGCTGTTTTTT.

This rearrangement joins TRBV28 to TRBJ2-7, with 14 bases that match TRBD2. Germline V gene lookup returns CDR1 MDHEN and CDR2 SYDVKM. Unmatched junction bases numbered 10, after V lost 3 bases and J lost 9 bases. The CDR3 runs to 16 residues. The CDR3 DNA is TGTGCCAGCAGTTTCGGGGGACTAGCGGGAGCGGCGGGGCAGTACTTC. Protein sequence: CASSFGGLAGAAGQYF.

The chain combines TRBV10-3 with TRBJ1-5; tentative D call: TRBD1 (6 bases). The ends were cut back, 0 bases at V and 1 base at J, with 10 bases in the middle. The CDR3 loop spans 16 amino acids. Looked up from germline, CDR1 is ENHRY and CDR2 is SYGVKD. The CDR3 protein is CAISESGGGSNQPQHF. The CDR3, as DNA: TGTGCCATCAGTGAGTCGGGAGGGGGAAGCAATCAGCCCCAGCATTTT.

V usage is TRBV14 and J usage is TRBJ1-1; D perhaps matches TRBD1 (5 bases). V was cut by 0 bases and J by 11 bases, with 13 bases left in between. This CDR3 contains 13 residues. Germline CDR1 and CDR2: SGHDN and FVKESK. The CDR3 region is CASSQEGQGFAFF. CDR3 DNA sequence: TGTGCCAGCAGCCAAGAGGGTCAGGGATTCGCTTTCTTT.